This T cell receptor (beta chain) was identified during a study of cytomegalovirus exposure and HLA in healthy donors. Overall study context: As released early, the data held roughly 85 million unique TCRs from HLA-typed donors.

CDR1 MNHEY and CDR2 SVGAGI come from the germline V gene. The CDR3 contains 12 residues. V was cut by 5 bases and J by 8 bases, with 12 bases left in between. Use of 60 Vbeta and 13 Jbeta primers characterized the PCR. Repertoires were generated with immunoSEQ multiplex PCR, while TCRdb's copy carries only in-frame clones and drops some. The table has 150,000 to 200,000 clones, roughly 84% seen once; the top ten hold 0.2% to 0.3%. Sequencing was carried out using PBMCs. This receptor was obtained from a boy younger than 18 in good health and CMV-seronegative. This chain joins TRBV6-5 and TRBJ1-2, with D perhaps matching TRBD1 (6 bases). CDR3 nucleotide sequence: TGTGCCAGCAGTCAGGGGTTGTCCGGCTACACCTTC. It translates to CASSQGLSGYTF.